The 29 T cell receptor beta chains given below trace back to one sample, sequenced in a study of blood T cell repertoires in COVID-19. The data were produced by immunoSEQ multiplex PCR, yet TCRdb's version contains in-frame clones alone and is incomplete. Of approximately 270,000 clones in the sample, around nine tenths were seen once. Sequencing input: peripheral blood. The receptors were sampled from a man aged 25-45 years with acute or convalescent COVID-19.

This rearrangement joins TRBV28 to TRBJ2-7, with D possibly being TRBD2 (6 bases). V lost 7 bases, J lost 7 bases, and 17 bases lay in between. The length of the CDR3 is 13 residues. Germline CDR1 MDHEN, CDR2 SYDVKM. The CDR3 spells CASIPPGRSEQYF. As DNA, the CDR3 is TGTGCCAGCATACCTCCCGGGAGAAGTGAGCAGTACTTC.

CDR3 residues: CASRDGGTGTGELFF. The CDR3 DNA follows: TGTGCCAGCAGGGACGGAGGGACTGGCACCGGGGAGCTGTTTTTT. The chain has TRBV28 and TRBJ2-2; TRBD2 is a possible D gene (6 bases). This CDR3 is 15 amino acids long. The V end lost 6 bases, the J end lost 4 bases, and 15 bases lay between the germline ends. The germline gives CDR1 MDHEN, CDR2 SYDVKM.

This chain connects TRBV6-5 to TRBJ2-2, with 7 bases aligning to TRBD1. With 4 bases clipped from V and 5 bases from J, the junction kept 7 bases outside the gene matches. CDR3 length equals 15 residues. Germline V lookup: CDR1 MNHEY, CDR2 SVGAGI. CDR3 sequence reads: CASSFVGGRTGELFF. In nucleotides, the CDR3 is TGTGCCAGCAGTTTCGTAGGGGGCCGAACCGGGGAGCTGTTTTTT.

This chain joins TRBV4-1 and TRBJ1-2; TRBD1 is a possible D gene (6 bases). The length of the CDR3 is 18 residues. Germline CDR1 MGHRA, CDR2 YSYEKL. Trimming stripped 3 bases from V and 4 bases from J, with 24 bases between. Here the CDR3 DNA reads TGCGCCAGCAGCCACACCACGGACAGACCCCGTATCGGCTATGGCTACACCTTC. Translating it yields CASSHTTDRPRIGYGYTF.

This chain links TRBV29-1 with TRBJ2-7; D might be TRBD2 (5 bases). CDR1 and CDR2 (germline): SQVTM, ANQGSEA. Trimming took 6 bases from V and 0 from J, leaving 15 bases between them. This CDR3 is built from 14 residues. The CDR3 region has the DNA TGCAGCGTCAGGACTGAATTTCTCTCCTACGAGCAGTACTTC. Translation: CSVRTEFLSYEQYF.

The chain couples TRBV7-9 to TRBJ1-4; TRBD1 is a possible D gene (6 bases). The CDR3 is 16 residues long. CDR1 SEHNR and CDR2 FQNEAQ come from the germline V gene (reference sequence). The V end lost 3 bases, the J end lost 3 bases, and 14 bases lay between the germline ends. CDR3 sequence reads: CASSLYTGSPNEKLFF. CDR3 bases: TGTGCCAGCAGCTTGTATACAGGGAGCCCTAATGAAAAACTGTTTTTT.

As concerns this clone: One end of the junction does not line up with germline, which may come from a read error. The chain combines TRBV6-5 with TRBJ2-7, with 9 nucleotides matching TRBD1. In germline, CDR1 is MNHEY, CDR2 SVGAGI. There are 15 residues in the CDR3. CDR3 sequence reads: CASSDSGTGKYEQYF. CDR3 nucleotides: TGTGCCAGCAGTGACTCCGGGACAGGGAAGTACGAGCAGTACTTC.

The chain joins TRBV6-5 to TRBJ1-5; no firm D call. Trimming pared 0 bases from V and 4 bases from J, leaving 10 bases between. Per the germline V gene, CDR1 is MNHEY and CDR2 is SVGAGI. CDR3 length equals 15 residues. CDR3 sequence: CASSYSYEVNQPQHF. The CDR3 DNA reads TGTGCCAGCAGTTACTCTTACGAGGTTAATCAGCCCCAGCATTTT.

This clone was seen once. The gene calls are TRBV5-5 and TRBJ2-3; TRBD1 matches 7 bases. There are 17 residues in the CDR3. J gave up 2 bases and V 1 base, and 10 bases lay outside the gene matches. Germline V gene data show CDR1 as SGHKS and CDR2 as YYEKEE (reference sequence). Here the CDR3 reads CASSLRGPAVYTDTQYF. In DNA, the CDR3 is TGTGCCAGCAGCTTGAGGGGGCCGGCAGTCTACACAGATACGCAGTATTTT. Complete variable domain (other parts from reference TRBV5-5 and TRBJ2-3): DAGVTQSPTHLIKTRGQQVTLRCSPISGHKSVSWYQQVLGQGPQFIFQYYEKEERGRGNFPDRFSARQFPNYSSELNVNALLLGDSALYLCASSLRGPAVYTDTQYFGPGTRLTVL.

The V gene is TRBV5-1, the J gene TRBJ2-7; no clear D gene. V was shortened by 2 bases and J by 1 base, with 7 bases between the two germline ends. Germline V lookup: CDR1 SGHRS, CDR2 YFSETQ. CDR3 length: 13 amino acids. Here the CDR3 reads CASSFLRSYEQYF. The CDR3 bases are TGCGCCAGCAGCTTTCTGCGGTCCTACGAGCAGTACTTC.

The chain links TRBV11-2 to TRBJ1-1; 8 bases match TRBD1. CDR1 SGHAT and CDR2 FQNNGV come from the germline V gene. V lost 7 bases, J lost 4 bases, and 8 bases stayed unmatched. This CDR3 spans 14 amino acids. The CDR3, as DNA: TGTGCCAGCACCCCAGACAGGGGTGGCACTGAAGCTTTCTTT. Amino acid sequence: CASTPDRGGTEAFF.

This clone has only one observation. The chain carries TRBV27 and TRBJ1-4, with 9 bases aligning to TRBD1. The germline gives CDR1 MNHEY, CDR2 SMNVEV (reference sequence). There are 15 residues in the CDR3. V was pared by 10 bases and J by 8 bases, with 14 bases of the junction left unmatched. CDR3 in amino acids: CATRRLGQGREKLFF. Here the CDR3 DNA reads TGTGCCACCCGTCGATTGGGACAGGGAAGGGAAAAACTGTTTTTT.

CDR3 protein: CAISEEAGGPDNEQFF. The CDR3 DNA sequence: TGTGCCATCAGTGAAGAGGCGGGAGGGCCCGACAATGAGCAGTTCTTC. This chain links TRBV10-3 with TRBJ2-1, with 9 bases fitting TRBD2. Germline lookup yields CDR1 ENHRY and CDR2 SYGVKD. V was clipped by 3 bases and J by 5 bases; unmatched bases: 8. The CDR3 is 16 amino acids.

The chain joins TRBV11-3 to TRBJ2-2; no clear D. Trimming shortened V by 5 bases and J by 6 bases, and 13 bases separated the two germline ends. Germline V CDR1 and CDR2: SGHNT, YENEEA. CDR3 length equals 14 residues. The CDR3 protein is CASSLTTQAGELFF. The CDR3 region has the DNA TGTGCCAGCAGCCTAACAACCCAGGCCGGGGAGCTGTTTTTT. The complete variable domain, with remaining parts taken from reference TRBV11-3 and TRBJ2-2, reads EAGVVQSPRYKIIEKKQPVAFWCNPISGHNTLYWYLQNLGQGPELLIRYENEEAVDDSQLPKDRFSAERLKGVDSTLKIQPAELGDSAVYLCASSLTTQAGELFFGEGSRLTVL.

The gene calls are TRBV28 and TRBJ2-7; TRBD2 agrees at 11 bases. This CDR3 is built from 14 residues. The V gene end was trimmed by 6 bases and the J gene end by 4 bases; junction bases not matched to a gene: 5. Germline CDR1 reads MDHEN; CDR2 reads SYDVKM. The CDR3 DNA reads TGTGCCAGCAGGAAGACTAGCGGGGTATACGAGCAGTACTTC. Residues: CASRKTSGVYEQYF.

Details on this clone: Other DNA sequences in the sample encode the same CDR3. The V and J genes are TRBV7-9 and TRBJ1-2, with D possibly being TRBD1 (5 bases). The CDR3 runs to 15 residues. With 4 bases removed from V and 2 bases from J, the gap between germline ends came to 14 bases. Germline V gene sequence: CDR1 SEHNR, CDR2 FQNEAQ (reference sequence). In DNA form, the CDR3 reads TGTGCCAGCAGCTCAGGTCGTCAGGGCAACTATGGCTACACCTTC. This gives the protein CASSSGRQGNYGYTF.

V usage is TRBV4-1 and J usage is TRBJ2-2; 8 nucleotides match TRBD1. This CDR3 is 15 amino acids long. Looked up from germline, CDR1 is MGHRA and CDR2 is YSYEKL. J gave up 0 bases and V 4 bases, and 1 base lay outside the gene matches. The CDR3 region is CASSPGGANTGELFF. The CDR3 region has the DNA TGCGCCAGCAGCCCAGGGGGCGCGAACACCGGGGAGCTGTTTTTT.

As DNA, the CDR3 is TGTGCCAGCAGTTACCCCTCGGGACGTCGGGGGGAGGCTTTCTTT. Translated: CASSYPSGRRGEAFF. J is TRBJ1-1 and V is TRBV6-2 or TRBV6-3, with D maybe TRBD1 (5 bases). This CDR3 region has 15 residues. Looked up from germline, CDR1 is MNHEY and CDR2 is SVGEGT. V was trimmed by 2 bases and J by 11 bases, leaving 21 bases between them.

The CDR3 DNA reads TGTGCCAGCTCCCTAGGGGGACAGAGCTCCTACGAGCAGTACTTC. It is translated as CASSLGGQSSYEQYF. V is TRBV6-6 and J is TRBJ2-7; 7 bases agree with TRBD1. J was trimmed by 0 bases and V by 8 bases; bases with no gene match: 10. Germline V gives CDR1 MNHNY, CDR2 SVGAGI (reference sequence). The CDR3 extends over 15 amino acids.

This clone showed up just once. The junction and the germline gene differ at one end; a read error may be behind it. This rearrangement joins TRBV3-1 (or the pseudogene TRBV3-2) to TRBJ1-3; tentative D call: TRBD1 (5 bases). The germline gives CDR1 LGHDT, CDR2 YNNKEL (reference sequence). CDR3 length: 13 residues. The CDR3 loop reads CASSQALAGTKHF. The CDR3 coding sequence is TGTGCCAGCAGCCAAGCTTTGGCGGGGACCAAACATTTT.

The chain recombines TRBV3-1 (or the pseudogene TRBV3-2) with TRBJ1-4, with a weak D call TRBD1 (6 bases). V was cut by 4 bases and J by 7 bases, with 22 bases left in between. The CDR3 is made up of 17 amino acids. Per the germline V gene, CDR1 is LGHDT and CDR2 is YNNKEL (reference sequence). CDR3 region: CASSRDPPGTRGEKLFF. The CDR3 bases are TGTGCCAGCAGCCGGGACCCGCCCGGGACCAGGGGTGAAAAACTGTTTTTT.

The rearrangement uses TRBV28 and TRBJ2-7; TRBD1 agrees at 7 bases. This CDR3 comprises 15 residues. Germline CDR1 MDHEN, CDR2 SYDVKM. J gave up 2 bases and V 6 bases, and 10 bases lay outside the gene matches. The CDR3 DNA reads as TGTGCCAGCAGGGCTAAACAGGGGTGGGCCTACGAGCAGTACTTC. This translates into CASRAKQGWAYEQYF.

The chain recombines TRBV4-1 with TRBJ1-6; D is unresolved. V lost 1 base, J lost 5 bases, and 6 bases lay in between. CDR1 is MGHRA, CDR2 YSYEKL, per germline. CDR3 length: 14 residues. CDR3: CASSQVQNNSPLHF. The CDR3 bases are TGCGCCAGCAGCCAAGTACAGAATAATTCACCCCTCCACTTT.

This clone was detected a few times. The genes are TRBV19 and TRBJ1-1; a possible D gene is TRBD1 (6 bases). Germline CDR1 is LNHDA and CDR2 is SQIVND (reference sequence). The CDR3 covers 16 residues. V lost 5 bases, J lost 0 bases, and 16 bases lay in between. CDR3 DNA sequence: TGTGCCAGTAGTGAAAACAGGGTTAGGATGAACACTGAAGCTTTCTTT. Its translation: CASSENRVRMNTEAFF. Looking up the rest from reference TRBV19 and TRBJ1-1 gives the full variable domain: DGGITQSPKYLFRKEGQNVTLSCEQNLNHDAMYWYRQDPGQGLRLIYYSQIVNDFQKGDIAEGYSVSREKKESFPLTVTSAQKNPTAFYLCASSENRVRMNTEAFFGQGTRLTVV.

This sequence joins TRBV7-9 and TRBJ2-5; possible D gene TRBD2, 6 bases. The ends were cut back, 0 bases at V and 4 bases at J, with 12 bases in the middle. This CDR3 is built from 15 residues. The germline CDR1 and CDR2 sequences are SEHNR and FQNEAQ (reference sequence). The DNA for the CDR3 is TGTGCCAGCAGCTTAGCGGGGGGAGGCACAGAGACCCAGTACTTC. Translation gives CASSLAGGGTETQYF.

This chain links TRBV10-3 with TRBJ2-3, with D perhaps TRBD2 (6 bases). The CDR3 runs to 13 residues. V dropped 4 bases and J dropped 1 base, with 6 bases sitting between them. Per germline, CDR1 ENHRY and CDR2 SYGVKD. CDR3 in DNA: TGTGCCATCAGTGCTAGCGGCACAGATACGCAGTATTTT. The encoded protein is CAISASGTDTQYF.

The chain couples TRBV28 to TRBJ2-1; possibly TRBD1 for D (6 bases). Trimming took 0 bases from V and 7 from J, leaving 10 bases between them. This CDR3 has 14 residues. Per germline, CDR1 MDHEN and CDR2 SYDVKM. CDR3 bases: TGTGCCAGCAGTTTATGGGGGGCCCGGAATGAGCAGTTCTTC. Its translation: CASSLWGARNEQFF.

V and J are TRBV7-3 and TRBJ1-5, with TRBD1 matching over 8 bases. Germline loops: CDR1 SGHTA, CDR2 FQGTGA. Trimming cost V 1 base and J 0 bases; bases outside gene matches: 17. CDR3 length: 21 amino acids. The CDR3 DNA reads TGTGCCAGCAGCTTAATGAACACAGGGGGGAAAAGGGGATATAGCAATCAGCCCCAGCATTTT. As protein: CASSLMNTGGKRGYSNQPQHF.

V gene TRBV5-1 combines with J gene TRBJ1-4; no clear D gene. Trimming stripped 4 bases from V and 1 base from J, with 8 bases between. This CDR3 has 14 amino acids. Germline CDR1 is SGHRS and CDR2 is YFSETQ. The CDR3: CASSPAGTNEKLFF. CDR3 DNA: TGCGCCAGCAGCCCCGCAGGAACTAATGAAAAACTGTTTTTT.